What follows is one TCR beta chain and its context. Sequencing used immunoSEQ multiplex PCR; TCRdb keeps in-frame clones, though not all of them. The sample shows around 21,000 clones, around 93% of them seen only once. These data belong to a study of T cell clones after liver transplantation. Study context: As an antigen-independent comparator, third-party-reactive TCRbeta sequences came from pre-transplant mixed lymphocyte reactions.

The CDR3 is made up of 15 amino acids. The V gene end was trimmed by 1 base and the J gene end by 7 bases; junction bases not matched to a gene: 5. The germline V gene encodes CDR1 SEHNR and CDR2 FQNEAQ (reference sequence). The receptor's source is a human patient who received a liver transplant. These T cells may partly come from the graft donor. The chain employs TRBV7-9 and TRBJ1-4; 8 bases match TRBD1. The material sequenced was CD8+ T cells from blood, taken around 25 months after liver transplant. CDR3 sequence (DNA): TGTGCCAGCAGCTTAGGAGCAGGGGGCGGTGAAAAACTGTTTTTT. It encodes CASSLGAGGGEKLFF.